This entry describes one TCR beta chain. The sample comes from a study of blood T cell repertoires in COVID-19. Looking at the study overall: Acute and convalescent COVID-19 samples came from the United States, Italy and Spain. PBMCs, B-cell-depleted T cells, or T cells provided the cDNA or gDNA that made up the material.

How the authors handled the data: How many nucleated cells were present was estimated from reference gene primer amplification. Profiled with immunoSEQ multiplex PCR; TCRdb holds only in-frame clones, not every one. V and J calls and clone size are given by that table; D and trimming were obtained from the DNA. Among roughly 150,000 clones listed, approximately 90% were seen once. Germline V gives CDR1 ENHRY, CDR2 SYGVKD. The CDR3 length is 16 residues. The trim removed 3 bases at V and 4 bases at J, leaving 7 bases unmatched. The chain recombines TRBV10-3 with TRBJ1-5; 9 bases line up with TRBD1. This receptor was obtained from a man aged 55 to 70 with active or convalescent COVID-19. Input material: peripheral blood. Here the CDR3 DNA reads TGTGCCATCAGTGATGGGGTACAGGGGGCAAATCAGCCCCAGCATTTT. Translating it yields CAISDGVQGANQPQHF.